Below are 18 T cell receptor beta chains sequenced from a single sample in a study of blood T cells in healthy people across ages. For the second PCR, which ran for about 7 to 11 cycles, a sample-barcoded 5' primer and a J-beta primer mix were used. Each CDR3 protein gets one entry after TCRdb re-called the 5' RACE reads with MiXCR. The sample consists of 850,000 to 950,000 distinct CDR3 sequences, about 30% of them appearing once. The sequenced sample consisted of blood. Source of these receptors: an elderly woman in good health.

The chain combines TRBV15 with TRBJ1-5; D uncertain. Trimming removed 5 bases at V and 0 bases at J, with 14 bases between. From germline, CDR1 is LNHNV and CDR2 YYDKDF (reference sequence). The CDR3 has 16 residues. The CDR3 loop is CATSRRLGSSNQPQHF. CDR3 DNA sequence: TGTGCCACCAGCCGACGTCTCGGGAGTAGCAATCAGCCCCAGCATTTT.

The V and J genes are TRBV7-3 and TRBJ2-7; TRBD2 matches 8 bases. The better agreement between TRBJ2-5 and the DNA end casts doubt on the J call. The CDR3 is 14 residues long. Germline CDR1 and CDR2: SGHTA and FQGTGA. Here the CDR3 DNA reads TGTGCCAGCTCCAGCGGGGGCCGGGGGGAGACCCAGTACTTC. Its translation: CASSSGGRGETQYF.

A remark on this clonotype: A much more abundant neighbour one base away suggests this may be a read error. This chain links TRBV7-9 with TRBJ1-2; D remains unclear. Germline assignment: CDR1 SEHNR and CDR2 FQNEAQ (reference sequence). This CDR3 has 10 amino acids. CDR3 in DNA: TGTCCCAGCAGCTCACCCCCTTACACCTTC. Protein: CPSSSPPYTF.

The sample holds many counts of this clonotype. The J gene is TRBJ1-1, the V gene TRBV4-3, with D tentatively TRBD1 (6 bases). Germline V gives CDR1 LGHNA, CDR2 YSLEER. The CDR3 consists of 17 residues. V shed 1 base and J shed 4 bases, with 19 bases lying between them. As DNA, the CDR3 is TGCGCCAGCAGCCAAGGGGTATGGGGGGCTTTAGGCACTGAAGCTTTCTTT. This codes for CASSQGVWGALGTEAFF.

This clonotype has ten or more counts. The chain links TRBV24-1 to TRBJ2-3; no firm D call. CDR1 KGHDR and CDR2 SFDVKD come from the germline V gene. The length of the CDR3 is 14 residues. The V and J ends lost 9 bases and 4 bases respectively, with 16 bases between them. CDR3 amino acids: CATANPETADTQYF. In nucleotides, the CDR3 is TGTGCCACCGCTAACCCTGAAACAGCAGATACGCAGTATTTT.

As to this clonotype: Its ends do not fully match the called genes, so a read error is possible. The DNA of the CDR3 is TGCGCCAGCAGCCCATCAGGGGGGCGCTCGAACTCCTACGGGCAGTACTTC. It translates to CASSPSGGRSNSYGQYF. V is TRBV4-1 and J is TRBJ2-7; a weak D match, TRBD1 (7 bases). CDR1 MGHRA and CDR2 YSYEKL come from the germline V gene. This CDR3 spans 17 amino acids.

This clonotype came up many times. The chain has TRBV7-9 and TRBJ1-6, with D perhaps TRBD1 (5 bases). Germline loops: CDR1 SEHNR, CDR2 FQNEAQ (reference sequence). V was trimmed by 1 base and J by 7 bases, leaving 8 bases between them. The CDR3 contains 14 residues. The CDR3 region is CASSLGQQNSPLHF. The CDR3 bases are TGTGCCAGCAGCTTAGGACAGCAAAATTCACCCCTCCACTTT.

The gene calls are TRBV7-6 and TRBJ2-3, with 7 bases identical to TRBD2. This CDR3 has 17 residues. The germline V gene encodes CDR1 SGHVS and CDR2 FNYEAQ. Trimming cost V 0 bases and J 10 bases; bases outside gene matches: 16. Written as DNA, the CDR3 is TGTGCCAGCAGCTTAGCGTGGGGGGGAACCGGGCTGGATCCGCAGTATTTT. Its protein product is CASSLAWGGTGLDPQYF.

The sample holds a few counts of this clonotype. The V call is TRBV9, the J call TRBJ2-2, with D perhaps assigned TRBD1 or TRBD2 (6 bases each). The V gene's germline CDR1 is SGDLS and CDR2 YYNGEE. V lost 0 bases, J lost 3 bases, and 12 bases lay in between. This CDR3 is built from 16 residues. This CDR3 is CASSVVWGADTGELFF. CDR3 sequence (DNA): TGTGCCAGCAGCGTAGTTTGGGGGGCGGACACCGGGGAGCTGTTTTTT.

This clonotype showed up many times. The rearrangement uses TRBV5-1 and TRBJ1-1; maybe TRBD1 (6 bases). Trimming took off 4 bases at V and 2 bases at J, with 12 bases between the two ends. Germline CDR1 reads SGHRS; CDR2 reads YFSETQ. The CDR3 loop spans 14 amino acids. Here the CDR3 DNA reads TGCGCCAGCAGCCGACCAGGGACAAACACTGAAGCTTTCTTT. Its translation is CASSRPGTNTEAFF.

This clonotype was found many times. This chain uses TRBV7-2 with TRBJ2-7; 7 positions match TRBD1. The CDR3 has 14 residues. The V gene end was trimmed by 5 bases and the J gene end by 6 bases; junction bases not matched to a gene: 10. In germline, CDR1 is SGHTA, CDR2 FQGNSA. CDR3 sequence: CASSPQTGPGEQYF. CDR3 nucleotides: TGTGCCAGCAGCCCGCAGACAGGGCCGGGCGAGCAGTACTTC.

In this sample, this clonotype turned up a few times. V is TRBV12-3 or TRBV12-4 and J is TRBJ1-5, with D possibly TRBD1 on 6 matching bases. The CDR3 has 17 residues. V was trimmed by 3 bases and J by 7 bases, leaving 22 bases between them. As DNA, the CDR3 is TGTGCCAGCAGTTTGCCCCCTACAGGGAAGGTGAAGCAGCCCCAGCATTTT. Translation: CASSLPPTGKVKQPQHF.

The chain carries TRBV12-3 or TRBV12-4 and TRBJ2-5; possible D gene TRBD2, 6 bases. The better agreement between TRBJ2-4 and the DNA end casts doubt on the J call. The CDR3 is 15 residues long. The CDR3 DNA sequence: TGTGCCAGCAGTTTAGCGAGAGTTGGAGGGAACATTCAGTACTTC. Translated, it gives CASSLARVGGNIQYF.

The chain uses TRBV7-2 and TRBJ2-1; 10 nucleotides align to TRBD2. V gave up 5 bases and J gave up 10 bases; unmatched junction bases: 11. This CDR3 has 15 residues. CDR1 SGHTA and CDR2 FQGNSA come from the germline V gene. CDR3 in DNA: TGTGCCAGCAGCCTTCAGCGGGGGGGCCGGGGCGAGCAGTTCTTC. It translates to CASSLQRGGRGEQFF.

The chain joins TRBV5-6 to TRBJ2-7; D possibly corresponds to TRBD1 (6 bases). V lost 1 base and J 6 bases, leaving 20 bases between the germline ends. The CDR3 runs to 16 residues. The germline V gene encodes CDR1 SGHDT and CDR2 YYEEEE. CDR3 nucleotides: TGTGCCAGCAGCTTGCGGATTACAGGGTGGTACGCCGAGCAGTACTTC. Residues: CASSLRITGWYAEQYF. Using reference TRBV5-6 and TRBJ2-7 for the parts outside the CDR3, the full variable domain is DAGVTQSPTHLIKTRGQQVTLRCSPKSGHDTVSWYQQALGQGPQFIFQYYEEEERQRGNFPDRFSGHQFPNYSSELNVNALLLGDSALYLCASSLRITGWYAEQYFGPGTRLTVT.

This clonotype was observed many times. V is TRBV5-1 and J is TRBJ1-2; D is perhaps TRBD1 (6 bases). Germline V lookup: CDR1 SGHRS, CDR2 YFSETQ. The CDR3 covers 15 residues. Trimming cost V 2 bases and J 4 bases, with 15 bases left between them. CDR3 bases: TGCGCCAGCAGCTTTGGCGCCGGAGGGGGCTATGGCTACACCTTC. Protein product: CASSFGAGGGYGYTF. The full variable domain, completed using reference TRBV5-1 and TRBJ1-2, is KAGVTQTPRYLIKTRGQQVTLSCSPISGHRSVSWYQQTPGQGLQFLFEYFSETQRNKGNFPGRFSGRQFSNSRSEMNVSTLELGDSALYLCASSFGAGGGYGYTFGSGTRLTVV.

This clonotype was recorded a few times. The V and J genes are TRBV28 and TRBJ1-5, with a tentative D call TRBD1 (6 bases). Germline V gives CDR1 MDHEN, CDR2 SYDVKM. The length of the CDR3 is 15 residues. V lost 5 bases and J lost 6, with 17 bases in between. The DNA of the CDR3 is TGTGCCAGCAGTACTGAGGGGGGGGGCCTTCAGCCCCAGCATTTT. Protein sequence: CASSTEGGGLQPQHF.

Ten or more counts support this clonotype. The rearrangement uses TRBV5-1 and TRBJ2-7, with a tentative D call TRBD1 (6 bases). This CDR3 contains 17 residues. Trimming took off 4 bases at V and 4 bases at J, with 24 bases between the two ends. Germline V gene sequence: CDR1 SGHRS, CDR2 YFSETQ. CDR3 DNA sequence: TGCGCCAGCAGCGTGGGCCCCCAACAGGGCGCCCTATACGAGCAGTACTTC. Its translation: CASSVGPQQGALYEQYF.